The 2 T cell receptor beta chains presented below share a single source sample, sequenced in a study of cytomegalovirus exposure and HLA in healthy donors (dated by TCRdb to about 2017). Receptor amplification or capture employed the immunoSEQ multiplex PCR assay. As stored in TCRdb, this immuneACCESS dataset retains in-frame rearrangements with V and J assigned. A fraction of the clones does not appear; measured against another copy, unresolved V genes explain less than half of the discrepancy, and the remainder lacks a known reason. In this sample the table shows around 200,000 clones, roughly 84% of which occur a single time. 2.5% to 3% of the sample goes to the ten largest clones. Source material: PBMCs. These receptors came from a young woman in good health and CMV-seropositive.

This clone was detected only a few times. The rearrangement joins TRBV6-4 to TRBJ2-2, with D hard to call. Germline CDR1 reads MRHNA; CDR2 reads SNTAGT. The ends were cut back, 2 bases at V and 3 bases at J, with 4 bases in the middle. This CDR3 spans 13 amino acids. The chain's CDR3 is CASSDADTGELFF. The CDR3 region has the DNA TGTGCCAGCAGTGACGCGGACACCGGGGAGCTGTTTTTT.

The rearrangement uses TRBV28 and TRBJ1-2; D is possibly TRBD1 (5 bases). V lost 6 bases, J lost 2 bases, and 16 bases lay in between. The V gene's germline CDR1 is MDHEN and CDR2 SYDVKM. This CDR3 comprises 15 residues. CDR3 DNA: TGTGCCAGCAGAGAGTCAGGGATTTCCAACTATGGCTACACCTTC. Protein product: CASRESGISNYGYTF.